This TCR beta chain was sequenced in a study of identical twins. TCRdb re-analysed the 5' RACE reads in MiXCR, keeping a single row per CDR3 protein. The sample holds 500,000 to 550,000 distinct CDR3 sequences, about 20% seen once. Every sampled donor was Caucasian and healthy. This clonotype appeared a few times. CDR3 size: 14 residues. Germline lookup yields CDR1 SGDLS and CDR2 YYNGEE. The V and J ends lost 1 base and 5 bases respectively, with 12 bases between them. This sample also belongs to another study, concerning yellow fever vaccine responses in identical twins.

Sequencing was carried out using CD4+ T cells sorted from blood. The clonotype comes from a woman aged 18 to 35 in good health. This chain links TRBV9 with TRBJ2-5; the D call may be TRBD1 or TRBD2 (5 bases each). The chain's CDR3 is CASSVREWGETQYF. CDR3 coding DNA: TGTGCCAGCAGCGTACGTGAATGGGGGGAGACCCAGTACTTC.